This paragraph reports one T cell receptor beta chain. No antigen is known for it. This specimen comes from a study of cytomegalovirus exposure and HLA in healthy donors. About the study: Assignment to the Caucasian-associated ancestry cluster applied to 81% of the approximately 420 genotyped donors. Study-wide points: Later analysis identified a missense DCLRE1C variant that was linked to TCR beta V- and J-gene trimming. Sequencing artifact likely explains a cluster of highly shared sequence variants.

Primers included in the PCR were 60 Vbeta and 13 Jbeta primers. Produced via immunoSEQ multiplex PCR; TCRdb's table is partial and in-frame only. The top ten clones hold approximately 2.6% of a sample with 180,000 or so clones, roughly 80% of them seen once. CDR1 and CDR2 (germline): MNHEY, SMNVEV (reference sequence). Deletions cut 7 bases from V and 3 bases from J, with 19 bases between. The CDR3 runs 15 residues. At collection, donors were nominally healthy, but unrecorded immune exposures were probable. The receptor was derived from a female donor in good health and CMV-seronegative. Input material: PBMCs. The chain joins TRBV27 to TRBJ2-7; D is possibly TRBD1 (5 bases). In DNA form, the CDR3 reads TGTGCCAGCACCTTAGGGGCAGGGCGAAACTACGAGCAGTACTTC. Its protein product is CASTLGAGRNYEQYF.